This passage covers 20 T cell receptor beta chains from one sample sequenced in a study of blood T cell repertoires in COVID-19. Only in-frame clones appear in the TCRdb table, and some are missing; sequencing was by immunoSEQ multiplex PCR. The sample includes around 170,000 clones, 85% to 95% of them seen just once. The sample taken for sequencing was peripheral blood. These receptors were obtained from a man over 45 with acute or convalescent COVID-19.

This chain uses TRBV19 with TRBJ2-3; a weak D match, TRBD2 (5 bases). Trimming shortened V by 5 bases and J by 0 bases, and 9 bases separated the two germline ends. The CDR3 sequence is 14 residues long. Germline V gene data show CDR1 as LNHDA and CDR2 as SQIVND (reference sequence). CDR3 residues: CASSSPGSTDTQYF. CDR3 nucleotide sequence: TGTGCCAGTAGTTCCCCGGGGAGCACAGATACGCAGTATTTT. The variable domain in full, with the rest retrieved from reference TRBV19 and TRBJ2-3, is DGGITQSPKYLFRKEGQNVTLSCEQNLNHDAMYWYRQDPGQGLRLIYYSQIVNDFQKGDIAEGYSVSREKKESFPLTVTSAQKNPTAFYLCASSSPGSTDTQYFGPGTRLTVL.

The rearrangement links TRBV4-1 to TRBJ2-7; TRBD2 matches 13 bases. The CDR3 spans 15 residues. Looked up from germline, CDR1 is MGHRA and CDR2 is YSYEKL. V was pared by 3 bases and J by 6 bases, with 5 bases of the junction left unmatched. The CDR3 DNA reads as TGCGCCAGCAGCCATCCGGGACTAGCGGGGCCCGAGCAGTACTTC. As protein: CASSHPGLAGPEQYF.

This clone was picked up a small number of times. For the CDR3, the DNA is TGTGCCAGTAGTCTGACGACAGTTTCGGTAGAGACCCAGTACTTC. Translating gives CASSLTTVSVETQYF. The chain combines TRBV19 with TRBJ2-5, with D possibly TRBD1 on 5 matching bases. CDR3 size: 15 residues. Germline CDR1 is LNHDA and CDR2 is SQIVND (reference sequence). The ends were cut back, 5 bases at V and 4 bases at J, with 17 bases in the middle.

The chain combines TRBV29-1 with TRBJ1-2; TRBD1 matches at 7 bases. CDR3 length: 11 residues. CDR1 is SQVTM and CDR2 is ANQGSEA in the germline V gene. V was clipped by 7 bases and J by 3 bases; unmatched bases: 2. The DNA of the CDR3 is TGCAGCGCCGGACAGGACTATGGCTACACCTTC. Translating gives CSAGQDYGYTF. The entire variable domain, with the rest obtained from reference TRBV29-1 and TRBJ1-2, is as follows: SAVISQKPSRDICQRGTSLTIQCQVDSQVTMMFWYRQQPGQSLTLIATANQGSEATYESGFVIDKFPISRPNLTFSTLTVSNMSPEDSSIYLCSAGQDYGYTFGSGTRLTVV.

This chain connects TRBV5-4 to TRBJ2-5; 11 bases are shared with TRBD2. With 2 bases clipped from V and 2 bases from J, the junction kept 8 bases outside the gene matches. CDR1 SGHNT and CDR2 YYREEE come from the germline V gene (reference sequence). The length of the CDR3 is 17 residues. Here the CDR3 DNA reads TGTGCCAGCAGCTTTCTTAGCGGGAGGGCCAATCAAGAGACCCAGTACTTC. This encodes CASSFLSGRANQETQYF.

A word on this clone: The same CDR3 is also encoded by other DNA sequences in this sample. The chain recombines TRBV18 with TRBJ1-5; the match to TRBD1 covers 7 bases. The CDR3 sequence is 13 residues long. V shed 3 bases and J 4 bases; nucleotides not matched to a gene: 0. Germline V gene sequence: CDR1 KGHSH, CDR2 LQKENI. CDR3 region: CASSPDRNQPQHF. The CDR3 coding sequence is TGTGCCAGCTCACCGGACAGGAATCAGCCCCAGCATTTT.

This sequence joins TRBV2 and TRBJ1-3; no firm D call. Germline V CDR1 and CDR2: SNHLY, FYNNEI. There are 13 residues in the CDR3. V lost 2 bases to trimming and J lost 6 bases, with 8 bases between them. The CDR3 nucleotides are TGTGCCAGCAGTGAACCGGGATCAAACACCATATATTTT. It codes for CASSEPGSNTIYF.

This rearrangement joins TRBV5-8 to TRBJ1-1; D remains unclear. V lost 4 bases and J lost 2, with 21 bases in between. The V gene's germline CDR1 is SGHTS and CDR2 YDEGEE. This CDR3 contains 17 residues. CDR3 residues: CASSPGRRKGINTEAFF. DNA for the CDR3: TGTGCCAGCAGCCCTGGGAGGAGAAAGGGTATAAACACTGAAGCTTTCTTT. The complete variable domain, with remaining parts taken from reference TRBV5-8 and TRBJ1-1, reads EAGVTQSPTHLIKTRGQQATLRCSPISGHTSVYWYQQALGLGLQFLLWYDEGEERNRGNFPPRFSGRQFPNYSSELNVNALELEDSALYLCASSPGRRKGINTEAFFGQGTRLTVV.

The V and J genes are TRBV7-2 and TRBJ1-2; no clear D gene. Per germline, CDR1 SGHTA and CDR2 FQGNSA. CDR3 size: 15 residues. V was shortened by 0 bases and J by 6 bases, with 14 bases between the two germline ends. The CDR3 here is CASSLAAGISDGYTF. CDR3 nucleotides: TGTGCCAGCAGCTTAGCAGCGGGTATCTCTGATGGCTACACCTTC. Drawing the rest from reference TRBV7-2 and TRBJ1-2, the complete variable domain is GAGVSQSPSNKVTEKGKDVELRCDPISGHTALYWYRQSLGQGLEFLIYFQGNSAPDKSGLPSDRFSAERTGGSVSTLTIQRTQQEDSAVYLCASSLAAGISDGYTFGSGTRLTVV.

The chain couples TRBV27 to TRBJ2-2; D ambiguous. The germline V and J ends were trimmed by 0 bases and 1 base, with 9 bases remaining between them. CDR1 is MNHEY, CDR2 SMNVEV, per germline (reference sequence). The CDR3 covers 16 residues. The CDR3: CASSLSSMVNTGELFF. DNA of the CDR3: TGTGCCAGCAGTTTATCCTCTATGGTGAACACCGGGGAGCTGTTTTTT.

The rearrangement links TRBV5-6 to TRBJ2-1; 7 nucleotides match TRBD2. Trimming removed 5 bases from V and 5 bases from J; junction bases left unmatched: 19. The CDR3 totals 18 residues. From germline, CDR1 is SGHDT and CDR2 YYEEEE. The CDR3 is CASSLLGGRAARHNEQFF. The CDR3 DNA reads TGTGCCAGCAGTCTACTTGGGGGGAGGGCCGCTAGGCACAATGAGCAGTTCTTC.

The chain carries TRBV30 and TRBJ1-3; no clear D gene. From germline, CDR1 is GTSNPN and CDR2 SVGIG (reference sequence). The CDR3 spans 15 residues. V dropped 1 base and J dropped 3 bases, with 13 bases sitting between them. CDR3 bases: TGTGCCTGGAGTGCCTCAGGAGGTTTTGGAAACACCATATATTTT. Its translation is CAWSASGGFGNTIYF.

This clone was recorded a few times. V is TRBV27 and J is TRBJ1-2, with D tentatively TRBD1 (6 bases). CDR1 and CDR2 (germline): MNHEY, SMNVEV (reference sequence). The CDR3 has 13 residues. Trimming shortened V by 4 bases and J by 7 bases, and 13 bases separated the two germline ends. CDR3 bases: TGTGCCAGCAGTTCACAGGGTTTAGGTGGCTACACCTTC. Protein sequence: CASSSQGLGGYTF.

The chain has TRBV28 and TRBJ2-1; D not resolved. The CDR3 is 12 residues long. V lost 3 bases and J 9 bases, leaving 9 bases between the germline ends. CDR1 is MDHEN and CDR2 is SYDVKM in the germline V gene. CDR3 sequence: CASSLNSGEQFF. The CDR3 DNA reads TGTGCCAGCAGTTTGAATTCGGGTGAGCAGTTCTTC.

J is TRBJ1-2 and V is TRBV7-2, with 10 nucleotides matching TRBD1. The CDR3 spans 16 residues. Per germline, CDR1 SGHTA and CDR2 FQGNSA. V lost 1 base, J lost 4 bases, and 6 bases stayed unmatched. The CDR3 coding sequence is TGTGCCAGCAGCTTAGTGGGGACAGGGGAGGGCTATGGCTACACCTTC. This gives the protein CASSLVGTGEGYGYTF. The full variable domain, its missing parts supplied by reference TRBV7-2 and TRBJ1-2, is GAGVSQSPSNKVTEKGKDVELRCDPISGHTALYWYRQSLGQGLEFLIYFQGNSAPDKSGLPSDRFSAERTGGSVSTLTIQRTQQEDSAVYLCASSLVGTGEGYGYTFGSGTRLTVV.

The V call is TRBV6-5, the J call TRBJ1-3; tentatively, D is TRBD1 (5 bases). This CDR3 contains 13 residues. Trimming cost V 5 bases and J 4 bases, with 9 bases left between them. Germline loops: CDR1 MNHEY, CDR2 SVGAGI. The CDR3 region has the DNA TGTGCCAGCAGTCGGGACTGGGGAAACACCATATATTTT. Translating it yields CASSRDWGNTIYF.

This chain uses TRBV27 with TRBJ1-3; no reliable D call. This CDR3 spans 14 amino acids. Germline values: CDR1 MNHEY, CDR2 SMNVEV (reference sequence). The V gene lost 4 bases and the J gene lost 4 bases, with 11 bases spanning the gap. In DNA, the CDR3 is TGTGCCAGCAGTTCCTTACTAACCGGAAACACCATATATTTT. Encoded protein: CASSSLLTGNTIYF.

The chain joins TRBV7-2 to TRBJ2-3, with TRBD2 matching over 8 bases. The CDR3 is made up of 16 amino acids. The V gene end was trimmed by 0 bases and the J gene end by 5 bases; junction bases not matched to a gene: 7. Germline lookup yields CDR1 SGHTA and CDR2 FQGNSA. The CDR3, as DNA: TGTGCCAGCAGCTTAGCCCGGGAGGGCCTGGGAGATACGCAGTATTTT. Translated, it gives CASSLAREGLGDTQYF.

The chain joins TRBV5-1 to TRBJ1-6, with TRBD1 matching 10 bases. This CDR3 has 14 residues. The V gene end was trimmed by 7 bases and the J gene end by 9 bases; junction bases not matched to a gene: 7. Looked up from germline, CDR1 is SGHRS and CDR2 is YFSETQ. CDR3 nucleotide sequence: TGCGCCAGCGGTGCGGGACAGGGGTTTTCACCCCTCCACTTT. It encodes CASGAGQGFSPLHF.

The chain has TRBV3-1 (or the pseudogene TRBV3-2) and TRBJ2-7; 9 bases match TRBD2. The germline V gene has CDR1 LGHDT and CDR2 YNNKEL (reference sequence). V lost 4 bases and J lost 2; bases outside the gene matches: 6. The length of the CDR3 is 15 residues. The CDR3 nucleotides are TGTGCCAGCAGCCCACCGGGACTAGCCGCCTACGAGCAGTACTTC. Translated: CASSPPGLAAYEQYF.